These 23 T cell receptor beta chains were all obtained from the same sample, sequenced in a study of T cell responses to AZD1222 COVID-19 vaccine (dated by TCRdb to about 2021). This specimen's time point label, interpreted: baseline before first vaccination. According to the study, the label for this sample's treatment or condition signals: meningococcal conjugate vaccine given as trial control. The receptor library was made with the immunoSEQ multiplex PCR assay. The table was pulled from immuneACCESS by TCRdb, which kept in-frame rearrangements only. Such tables lose some clones; where checked, under half of the loss comes from unresolved V genes, and the rest has no known cause. The sample profile shows 100,000 to 110,000 clones; about 87% of them were found once. Over 4% of the sample is taken by the ten largest. Material: peripheral blood, obtained on day 0 of MenACWY control vaccination. These receptor sequences come from an adult in good health.

This chain links TRBV3-1 (or the pseudogene TRBV3-2) with TRBJ1-3; 12 bases map to TRBD1. The germline V gene has CDR1 LGHDT and CDR2 YNNKEL (reference sequence). The CDR3 consists of 18 residues. V gave up 7 bases and J gave up 2 bases; unmatched junction bases: 12. CDR3: CASMDSRDRGRTGNTIYF. CDR3 nucleotides: TGTGCCAGCATGGATTCCCGGGACAGGGGGCGAACTGGAAACACCATATATTTT.

The sample holds one count of this clone. V and J are TRBV4-3 and TRBJ1-4; no reliable D call. The V gene lost 0 bases and the J gene lost 1 base, with 6 bases spanning the gap. The germline V gene encodes CDR1 LGHNA and CDR2 YSLEER. The CDR3 is made up of 15 amino acids. CDR3 region: CASSQDLGTNEKLFF. For the CDR3, the DNA is TGCGCCAGCAGCCAAGATTTAGGAACTAATGAAAAACTGTTTTTT.

The V call is TRBV3-1 (or the pseudogene TRBV3-2), the J call TRBJ1-6; D ambiguous. This CDR3 spans 13 amino acids. Germline lookup yields CDR1 LGHDT and CDR2 YNNKEL (reference sequence). V was pared by 5 bases and J by 7 bases, with 9 bases between. DNA for the CDR3: TGTGCCAGCAGCTCCGTCGAGAATTCACCCCTCCACTTT. Translating it yields CASSSVENSPLHF.

The chain joins TRBV18 to TRBJ1-2, with 8 bases that match TRBD1. The V segment lost 0 bases and the J segment 7 bases; nucleotides outside the gene matches: 10. The germline V gene has CDR1 KGHSH and CDR2 LQKENI. The CDR3 length is 16 residues. The CDR3 protein is CASSPPAGQGRGGYTF. In DNA, the CDR3 is TGTGCCAGCTCACCACCGGCTGGACAGGGTCGAGGTGGCTACACCTTC.

The J gene is TRBJ1-2, the V gene TRBV6-5; weak D call: TRBD1 (5 bases). CDR3 size: 16 residues. The ends were cut back, 0 bases at V and 4 bases at J, with 15 bases in the middle. Germline values: CDR1 MNHEY, CDR2 SVGAGI. The CDR3 sequence is CASSYSGRVRGYGYTF. For the CDR3, the DNA is TGTGCCAGCAGTTACTCAGGCAGGGTTCGGGGCTATGGCTACACCTTC.

In its sample, this clone was seen a few times. This chain links TRBV5-8 with TRBJ2-1, with 7 bases identical to TRBD1. This CDR3 comprises 16 residues. V dropped 4 bases and J dropped 0; count of bases not matched to a gene: 7. Germline V lookup: CDR1 SGHTS, CDR2 YDEGEE. CDR3 protein: CASSGRTGGSYNEQFF. In nucleotides, the CDR3 is TGTGCCAGCAGCGGGCGGACAGGCGGCTCCTACAATGAGCAGTTCTTC.

The V gene is TRBV7-2, the J gene TRBJ1-1; D might be TRBD1 (6 bases). Germline CDR1 SGHTA, CDR2 FQGNSA. Trimming pared 3 bases from V and 4 bases from J, leaving 15 bases between. This CDR3 region has 15 residues. Here the CDR3 reads CASSFSTGTSTEAFF. For the CDR3, the DNA is TGTGCCAGCAGCTTTTCCACAGGGACCTCCACTGAAGCTTTCTTT.

The chain uses TRBV10-3 and TRBJ1-2, with 9 positions matching TRBD1. The CDR3 is 13 amino acids. V lost 6 bases, J lost 6 bases, and 5 bases stayed unmatched. CDR1 is ENHRY, CDR2 SYGVKD, per germline. This chain's CDR3 is CAISGTGMDGYTF. The CDR3 nucleotides read TGTGCCATCAGCGGGACAGGGATGGATGGCTACACCTTC.

The chain joins TRBV6-5 to TRBJ1-1; D ambiguous. This CDR3 spans 16 amino acids. Germline-derived CDR1 and CDR2 are MNHEY and SVGAGI. Trimming cost V 2 bases and J 0 bases, with 13 bases left between them. The CDR3 here is CASSYDGGDLNTEAFF. CDR3 sequence (DNA): TGTGCCAGCAGTTACGACGGCGGGGATTTGAACACTGAAGCTTTCTTT.

V usage is TRBV2 and J usage is TRBJ1-1; no clear D. Trimming stripped 1 base from V and 1 base from J, with 7 bases between. The CDR3 has 14 residues. CDR1 is SNHLY, CDR2 FYNNEI, per germline. The CDR3: CASSEVLRNTEAFF. The CDR3 region has the DNA TGTGCCAGCAGTGAAGTTCTGAGGAACACTGAAGCTTTCTTT.

This chain uses TRBV5-1 with TRBJ2-5, with no clear D. CDR1 and CDR2 (germline): SGHRS, YFSETQ. V lost 1 base, J lost 0 bases, and 7 bases lay in between. This CDR3 is 14 amino acids long. CDR3 DNA: TGCGCCAGCAGCTTGAGGTGGGACCAAGAGACCCAGTACTTC. Residues: CASSLRWDQETQYF.

The genes are TRBV7-9 and TRBJ1-6, with 10 positions matching TRBD1. CDR3 length equals 16 residues. The V and J ends lost 1 base and 10 bases, in that order; junction bases with no gene match: 7. CDR1 SEHNR and CDR2 FQNEAQ come from the germline V gene (reference sequence). This CDR3 is CASSLDRTGGESPLHF. The CDR3 DNA is TGTGCCAGCAGCTTAGATCGGACAGGGGGTGAGTCACCCCTCCACTTT. Based on the CDR3 plus reference TRBV7-9 and TRBJ1-6, the full variable domain is DTGVSQNPRHKITKRGQNVTFRCDPISEHNRLYWYRQTLGQGPEFLTYFQNEAQLEKSRLLSDRFSAERPKGSFSTLEIQRTEQGDSAMYLCASSLDRTGGESPLHFGNGTRLTVT.

In its sample, this clone was seen a few times. The gene calls are TRBV6-5 and TRBJ1-4; D gene ambiguous. Trimming stripped 0 bases from V and 7 bases from J, with 12 bases between. This CDR3 contains 15 residues. CDR1 is MNHEY and CDR2 is SVGAGI in the germline V gene. The CDR3 here is CASSYSFAVGEKLFF. CDR3 bases: TGTGCCAGCAGTTACTCGTTCGCCGTGGGTGAAAAACTGTTTTTT.

The chain is built from TRBV19 and TRBJ2-5, with 7 nucleotides matching TRBD2. CDR1 is LNHDA and CDR2 is SQIVND in the germline V gene (reference sequence). The CDR3 has 12 residues. V dropped 3 bases and J dropped 5; count of bases not matched to a gene: 0. As DNA, the CDR3 is TGTGCCAGTAGTATCGGGGGGGAGACCCAGTACTTC. Translation: CASSIGGETQYF.

The J gene is TRBJ2-1, the V gene TRBV6-6; D gene unclear. The V end lost 6 bases, the J end lost 4 bases, and 19 bases lay between the germline ends. This CDR3 spans 16 amino acids. Germline CDR1 reads MNHNY; CDR2 reads SVGAGI (reference sequence). This CDR3 is CASSSRPWKPYNEQFF. DNA of the CDR3: TGTGCCAGCAGCTCCCGACCCTGGAAACCTTACAATGAGCAGTTCTTC.

In this sample, this clone is medium-sized. This chain links TRBV28 with TRBJ1-2, with D tentatively TRBD1 (6 bases). The CDR3 extends over 14 amino acids. CDR1 is MDHEN, CDR2 SYDVKM, per germline. V was cut by 6 bases and J by 7 bases, with 18 bases left in between. The CDR3 DNA sequence: TGTGCCAGCAGAAGCAGGGGAAATAGTGGTGGCTACACCTTC. Translating it yields CASRSRGNSGGYTF.

This clone showed up just a few times. The chain employs TRBV6-2 or TRBV6-3 and TRBJ1-5, with D possibly matching TRBD1 (5 bases). The CDR3 contains 12 residues. Germline CDR1 is MNHEY and CDR2 is SVGEGT. Trimming removed 6 bases from V and 9 bases from J, with 12 bases in between. The CDR3 region has the DNA TGTGCCAGCAGCAGGGACTGGCGGCCCCAGCATTTT. The encoded protein is CASSRDWRPQHF.

This clone was picked up one time. The chain is built from TRBV28 and TRBJ1-5, with 8 bases aligning to TRBD1. CDR1 and CDR2 (germline): MDHEN, SYDVKM. J was trimmed by 7 bases and V by 6 bases; bases with no gene match: 8. The CDR3 covers 14 residues. CDR3 in amino acids: CASRPGQGWQPQHF. The CDR3 DNA reads TGTGCCAGCAGGCCCGGACAGGGTTGGCAGCCCCAGCATTTT.

The genes are TRBV5-4 and TRBJ2-7; a weak D match, TRBD2 (7 bases). Germline CDR1 SGHNT, CDR2 YYREEE (reference sequence). This CDR3 spans 16 amino acids. V shed 4 bases and J shed 1 base, with 18 bases lying between them. Here the CDR3 reads CASSPGGGTKSYEQYF. DNA of the CDR3: TGTGCCAGCAGCCCGGGGGGCGGGACGAAATCCTACGAGCAGTACTTC.

This chain joins TRBV7-2 and TRBJ2-3; 7 nucleotides line up with TRBD2. The CDR3 sequence is 16 residues long. Trimming at V came to 1 base and at J to 1 base, leaving 5 bases not matched to a gene. Germline V CDR1 and CDR2: SGHTA, FQGNSA. Here the CDR3 reads CASSLVAAGGTDTQYF. DNA for the CDR3: TGTGCCAGCAGCTTAGTCGCCGCGGGGGGCACAGATACGCAGTATTTT.

The chain couples TRBV5-5 to TRBJ1-3; D remains unclear. This CDR3 comprises 14 residues. V was shortened by 3 bases and J by 3 bases, with 10 bases between the two germline ends. Germline CDR1 is SGHKS and CDR2 is YYEKEE (reference sequence). This CDR3 reads CASSYESRGNTIYF. The CDR3 nucleotides are TGTGCCAGCAGCTACGAGTCCCGTGGAAACACCATATATTTT.

V gene TRBV4-3 combines with J gene TRBJ1-3, with D perhaps TRBD1 (5 bases). Germline V gene sequence: CDR1 LGHNA, CDR2 YSLEER. This CDR3 has 15 amino acids. V was trimmed by 4 bases and J by 4 bases, leaving 14 bases between them. DNA of the CDR3: TGCGCCAGCAGCCGTGGGACCCAGGAAGGAAACACCATATATTTT. Translated, it gives CASSRGTQEGNTIYF.

The chain joins TRBV28 to TRBJ2-3; D may be TRBD2 (5 bases). The CDR3 runs 15 residues. Germline-derived CDR1 and CDR2 are MDHEN and SYDVKM. Trimming cost V 4 bases and J 5 bases, with 16 bases left between them. The CDR3 is CASSSPTPSGDTQYF. The CDR3 region has the DNA TGTGCCAGCAGTTCACCGACCCCAAGCGGAGATACGCAGTATTTT.